This T cell receptor beta chain was found in a study of CD8+CD57+ T cells in acquired aplastic anemia. Across the study: Sorted CD4+ and CD8+ cell DNA averaged around 3 ug.

Notes on the study in general: Both patients and controls carried the same twenty-nine CD8+ CDR3 sequences.

CDR3 and TCR beta VDJ profiling relied on genomic DNA as the template. TCRdb called the reads again in MiXCR, with one record for every CDR3 protein. The table lists 55,000 to 60,000 distinct CDR3 sequences, around 57% of them singletons, with approximately 15% in the top ten. An expansion of CD8+CD57+ cells by flow cytometry had been shown in patients chosen for sequencing. Every patient presented with severe acquired aplastic anemia. Sampling of blood occurred while the patients had still received no therapy. On this clonotype itself: Its specificity is not known.

Germline V gene lookup returns CDR1 SGHDT and CDR2 YYEEEE. The V gene lost 1 base and the J gene lost 8 bases, with 10 bases spanning the gap. This CDR3 spans 14 amino acids. The receptor was isolated from a human donor with aplastic anemia. Sequences were obtained from sorted CD4+, CD8+, or CD8+CD57+ T cells (not recorded which) from PBMCs. The V and J genes are TRBV5-6 and TRBJ1-6, with D perhaps matching TRBD1 (6 bases). The CDR3 DNA is TGTGCCAGCAGCTTGACAGGGATGGATTCACCCCTCCACTTT. Amino acids: CASSLTGMDSPLHF.